The 24 T cell receptor beta chains below were found in one sample sequenced in a study of shared clonotypes between healthy human individuals. TCRdb keeps only in-frame clones here, not all; method: immunoSEQ multiplex PCR. This table holds fewer than 2.5 million clones, over 85% found once. Sequencing used naive CD4+ T cells from PBMCs. Subset noted: CD45RA+ positively selected. Receptors originate from a man younger than 35 in good health. Some clones in this sample may be carry-over from other donors' samples.

This chain links TRBV29-1 with TRBJ2-7; D gene unclear. This CDR3 is built from 12 residues. Looked up from germline, CDR1 is SQVTM and CDR2 is ANQGSEA. V shed 4 bases and J shed 3 bases, with 10 bases lying between them. The CDR3 DNA reads as TGCAGCGTTGGGGCGTCGGACTACGAGCAGTACTTC. Translation: CSVGASDYEQYF.

The sample holds one count of this clone. The rearrangement joins TRBV18 to TRBJ2-4, with 7 bases fitting TRBD1. The CDR3 extends over 15 amino acids. The germline CDR1 and CDR2 sequences are KGHSH and LQKENI. V lost 3 bases and J lost 6; bases outside the gene matches: 8. CDR3 residues: CASSPPGQLLNIQYF. The CDR3 DNA sequence: TGTGCCAGCTCACCCCCGGGACAGCTACTAAACATTCAGTACTTC.

The chain couples TRBV6-6 to TRBJ1-3; tentative D call: TRBD1 (6 bases). V was clipped by 6 bases and J by 1 base, with 13 bases between them. Germline V lookup: CDR1 MNHNY, CDR2 SVGAGI (reference sequence). The CDR3 runs 15 residues. In DNA form, the CDR3 reads TGTGCCAGCAGCGGCAGGGGAGGTTCTGGAAACACCATATATTTT. This gives the protein CASSGRGGSGNTIYF.

As to this clone: Other DNA sequences in the same sample also yield this CDR3. The chain couples TRBV5-1 to TRBJ2-1; a weak D match, TRBD2 (6 bases). CDR1 SGHRS and CDR2 YFSETQ come from the germline V gene. V lost 7 bases and J 0 bases, leaving 14 bases between the germline ends. The CDR3 covers 15 residues. CDR3 DNA: TGCGCCAGCTCTAGCGAAACTAGCTCCTACAATGAGCAGTTCTTC. As protein: CASSSETSSYNEQFF.

The chain has TRBV28 and TRBJ2-7, with a tentative D call TRBD1 (6 bases). The CDR3 contains 14 residues. Germline assignment: CDR1 MDHEN and CDR2 SYDVKM. V was shortened by 8 bases and J by 8 bases, with 22 bases between the two germline ends. For the CDR3, the DNA is TGTGCCAGCCGAAGAACGCGGCAGGGGACCCAGCAGTACTTC. It specifies CASRRTRQGTQQYF.

The chain combines TRBV18 with TRBJ2-7, with D unresolved. There are 14 residues in the CDR3. The V and J ends lost 2 bases and 1 base respectively, with 9 bases between them. Germline CDR1 and CDR2: KGHSH and LQKENI. CDR3 loop: CASSPRTVSYEQYF. For the CDR3, the DNA is TGTGCCAGCTCACCAAGGACGGTGTCCTACGAGCAGTACTTC.

The rearrangement joins TRBV5-6 to TRBJ2-7, with D possibly called TRBD1 or TRBD2 (5 bases each). The V end lost 2 bases, the J end lost 3 bases, and 15 bases lay between the germline ends. The CDR3 spans 15 residues. Germline CDR1 reads SGHDT; CDR2 reads YYEEEE. CDR3 nucleotides: TGTGCCAGCAGCTTAATGGGGGAGTGGGACTACGAGCAGTACTTC. Protein: CASSLMGEWDYEQYF.

V and J are TRBV4-1 and TRBJ2-1; D is unclear. This CDR3 region has 14 residues. Per the germline V gene, CDR1 is MGHRA and CDR2 is YSYEKL. V lost 0 bases, J lost 5 bases, and 8 bases lay in between. CDR3 region: CASSQDDLNNEQFF. CDR3 coding DNA: TGCGCCAGCAGCCAAGATGACCTCAACAATGAGCAGTTCTTC.

This chain uses TRBV2 with TRBJ1-5; 7 bases align to TRBD1. The CDR3 runs 13 residues. V lost 4 bases, J lost 10 bases, and 7 bases stayed unmatched. Looked up from germline, CDR1 is SNHLY and CDR2 is FYNNEI. The CDR3 loop reads CASSGQDRLPQHF. CDR3 DNA sequence: TGTGCCAGCAGTGGGCAGGACAGGCTACCCCAGCATTTT.

The rearrangement joins TRBV2 to TRBJ1-4; D gene ambiguous. The CDR3 is 16 amino acids. CDR1 is SNHLY, CDR2 FYNNEI, per germline. V was pared by 6 bases and J by 0 bases, with 14 bases between. The CDR3 spells CASSSRFSPTNEKLFF. CDR3 in DNA: TGTGCCAGCAGCTCCCGCTTTTCGCCAACTAATGAAAAACTGTTTTTT.

The rearrangement links TRBV18 to TRBJ2-7, with D perhaps TRBD1 (6 bases). Trimming removed 5 bases from V and 2 bases from J, with 16 bases in between. Germline CDR1 is KGHSH and CDR2 is LQKENI. The CDR3 loop spans 15 amino acids. CDR3 amino acids: CASSYARDTTYEQYF. DNA for the CDR3: TGTGCCAGCTCATACGCCCGGGACACTACCTACGAGCAGTACTTC.

Notes on this clone: The sample has other DNA sequences that encode this CDR3 too. V is TRBV28 and J is TRBJ2-5; TRBD1 aligns across 8 bases. The length of the CDR3 is 14 residues. From germline, CDR1 is MDHEN and CDR2 SYDVKM. The ends lost 4 bases at V and 2 bases at J; junction bases unmatched: 3. This CDR3 is CASSWDRRQETQYF. The CDR3 DNA sequence: TGTGCCAGCAGTTGGGACAGGAGACAAGAGACCCAGTACTTC.

As regards this clone: Other DNA sequences in the same sample also yield this CDR3. The V gene is TRBV7-2, the J gene TRBJ2-3; the D is unclear. This CDR3 is 14 amino acids long. Trimming stripped 0 bases from V and 6 bases from J, with 10 bases between. Germline CDR1 SGHTA, CDR2 FQGNSA. The CDR3 loop reads CASSLARATDTQYF. DNA for the CDR3: TGTGCCAGCAGCTTAGCCCGAGCTACCGATACGCAGTATTTT.

This clone was seen a handful of times. This chain connects TRBV2 to TRBJ1-2; 8 bases match TRBD1. Per the germline V gene, CDR1 is SNHLY and CDR2 is FYNNEI. V lost 6 bases, J lost 0 bases, and 6 bases stayed unmatched. This CDR3 has 15 residues. For the CDR3, the DNA is TGTGCCAGCAGCGAGACAGGGGATTCTAACTATGGCTACACCTTC. Amino acid sequence: CASSETGDSNYGYTF.

The rearrangement links TRBV5-1 to TRBJ2-5; the D is unclear. CDR1 and CDR2 (germline): SGHRS, YFSETQ. This CDR3 spans 14 amino acids. V was shortened by 4 bases and J by 2 bases, with 12 bases between the two germline ends. The CDR3 nucleotides read TGCGCCAGCAGCCCCCCCGACGGTCAAGAGACCCAGTACTTC. Amino acids: CASSPPDGQETQYF. The variable domain in full, completed from reference TRBV5-1 and TRBJ2-5, reads KAGVTQTPRYLIKTRGQQVTLSCSPISGHRSVSWYQQTPGQGLQFLFEYFSETQRNKGNFPGRFSGRQFSNSRSEMNVSTLELGDSALYLCASSPPDGQETQYFGPGTRLLVL.

The V gene is TRBV7-9, the J gene TRBJ2-4; 14 nucleotides line up with TRBD2. The CDR3 spans 16 residues. Looked up from germline, CDR1 is SEHNR and CDR2 is FQNEAQ (reference sequence). V lost 4 bases and J lost 8; bases outside the gene matches: 7. Here the CDR3 DNA reads TGTGCCAGCAGCTCGGGACTAGCGGGAGTTGCGGACATTCAGTACTTC. Amino acid sequence: CASSSGLAGVADIQYF.

CDR3 amino acids: CASSLRESDTQYF. Written as DNA, the CDR3 is TGTGCCAGCTCCCTCCGGGAGTCAGATACGCAGTATTTT. The V and J genes are TRBV6-5 and TRBJ2-3; D might be TRBD2 (6 bases). V was clipped by 8 bases and J by 4 bases, with 13 bases between them. The CDR3 is made up of 13 amino acids. Germline V gene lookup returns CDR1 MNHEY and CDR2 SVGAGI.

Concerning this clone itself: This same CDR3 is encoded by further DNA sequences in the sample. The gene calls are TRBV5-4 and TRBJ1-3; D is uncertain. Germline CDR1 reads SGHNT; CDR2 reads YYREEE (reference sequence). This CDR3 is built from 14 residues. Trimming cost V 0 bases and J 0 bases, with 4 bases left between them. This CDR3 is CASSLGGSGNTIYF. DNA of the CDR3: TGTGCCAGCAGCTTGGGAGGCTCTGGAAACACCATATATTTT.

Notes on this clone: The same CDR3 also results from other DNA sequences found in this sample. The chain links TRBV7-8 to TRBJ2-3; D might be TRBD1 (6 bases). The V end lost 3 bases, the J end lost 1 base, and 8 bases lay between the germline ends. In germline, CDR1 is SGHVS, CDR2 FQNEAQ. The CDR3 spans 14 residues. The CDR3, as DNA: TGTGCCAGCAGCTTGGCAGGGGGCACAGATACGCAGTATTTT. Translation gives CASSLAGGTDTQYF.

V usage is TRBV4-3 and J usage is TRBJ2-7, with TRBD1 matching 9 bases. The trim removed 2 bases at V and 1 base at J, leaving 18 bases unmatched. Per the germline V gene, CDR1 is LGHNA and CDR2 is YSLEER. The CDR3 has 20 residues. CDR3 amino acids: CASSQFPPGQGLFWSYEQYF. The CDR3 DNA follows: TGCGCCAGCAGCCAATTCCCTCCGGGACAGGGACTGTTTTGGTCCTACGAGCAGTACTTC.

CDR3 protein: CASSMTGTAFF. Here the CDR3 DNA reads TGTGCCAGCAGTATGACAGGGACGGCTTTCTTT. The J gene is TRBJ1-1, the V gene TRBV2; TRBD1 agrees at 7 bases. This CDR3 has 11 amino acids. V dropped 5 bases and J dropped 11; count of bases not matched to a gene: 5. Per the germline V gene, CDR1 is SNHLY and CDR2 is FYNNEI.

The genes are TRBV6-6 and TRBJ1-5; D remains ambiguous. Germline V gene data show CDR1 as MNHNY and CDR2 as SVGAGI (reference sequence). With 7 bases removed from V and 0 bases from J, the gap between germline ends came to 7 bases. CDR3 length: 13 amino acids. The CDR3 reads CASKTDSNQPQHF. The DNA for the CDR3 is TGTGCCAGCAAGACCGATAGCAATCAGCCCCAGCATTTT.

The rearrangement links TRBV5-4 to TRBJ1-1; the match to TRBD1 covers 12 bases. Looked up from germline, CDR1 is SGHNT and CDR2 is YYREEE (reference sequence). With 4 bases clipped from V and 6 bases from J, the junction kept 4 bases outside the gene matches. CDR3 length: 14 amino acids. This CDR3 is CASSRDRGLSEAFF. The CDR3, as DNA: TGTGCCAGCAGCAGGGACAGGGGGCTATCTGAAGCTTTCTTT.

The genes are TRBV6-1 and TRBJ1-5; 8 bases fit TRBD1. V shed 0 bases, J shed 2 bases, and the junction held 6 bases outside the gene matches. This CDR3 is 17 amino acids long. In germline, CDR1 is MNHNS, CDR2 SASEGT. CDR3 region: CASSEAFRGRGNQPQHF. CDR3 DNA sequence: TGTGCCAGCAGTGAAGCGTTCAGGGGGCGGGGCAATCAGCCCCAGCATTTT.